The following is a T cell receptor beta chain sequence with its context. Antigen unknown. The data are from a study of cytomegalovirus exposure and HLA in healthy donors. Study information: Clustering assigned 81% of the approximately 390 genotyped donors to the Caucasian-associated ancestry cluster. General study results and limits: Further analysis, carried out later, found HLA-associated TCR beta chains more clonally expanded than equally common other chains. Across all donors, roughly uniform sequencing depth was an assumption of the presence/absence analyses. It was confirmed in vitro that three of the CMV-associated chains were specific for CMV antigens.

PCR used 60 Vbeta primers and 13 Jbeta primers. This table comes from immunoSEQ multiplex PCR, and its TCRdb copy is limited to in-frame clones, with some not included. There are under 150,000 clones in the sample; 60% to 80% occur only once, and around 2.5% lies in the top ten. The sequence was obtained from a woman aged 60 to 75 in good health and CMV-seropositive. Input material: PBMCs.

The CDR3 is CASSVEGSGGGETQYF. The CDR3 DNA reads TGTGCCAGCAGCGTAGAGGGAAGCGGGGGTGGAGAGACCCAGTACTTC. The chain links TRBV9 to TRBJ2-5; the match to TRBD2 covers 8 bases. Germline values: CDR1 SGDLS, CDR2 YYNGEE. V shed 0 bases, J shed 4 bases, and the junction held 8 bases outside the gene matches. The CDR3 totals 16 residues.